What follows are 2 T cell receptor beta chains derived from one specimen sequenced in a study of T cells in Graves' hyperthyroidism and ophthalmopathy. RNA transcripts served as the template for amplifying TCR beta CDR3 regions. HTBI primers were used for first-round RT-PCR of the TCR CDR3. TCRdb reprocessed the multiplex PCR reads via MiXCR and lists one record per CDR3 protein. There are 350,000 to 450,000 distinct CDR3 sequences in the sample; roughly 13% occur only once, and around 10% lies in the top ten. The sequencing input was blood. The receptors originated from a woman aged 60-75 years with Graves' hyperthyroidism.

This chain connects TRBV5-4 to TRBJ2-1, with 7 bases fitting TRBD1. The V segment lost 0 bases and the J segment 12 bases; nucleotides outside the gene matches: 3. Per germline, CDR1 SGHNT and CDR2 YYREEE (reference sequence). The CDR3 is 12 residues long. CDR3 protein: CASSLVGGWQFF. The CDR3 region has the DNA TGTGCCAGCAGCTTGGTAGGGGGCTGGCAGTTCTTC.

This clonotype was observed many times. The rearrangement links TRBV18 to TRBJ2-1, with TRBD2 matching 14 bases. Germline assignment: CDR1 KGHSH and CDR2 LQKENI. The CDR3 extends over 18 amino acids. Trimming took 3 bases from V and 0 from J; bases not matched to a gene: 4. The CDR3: CASSPGTSGRSSYNEQFF. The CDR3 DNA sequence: TGTGCCAGCTCACCTGGGACTAGCGGGAGAAGCTCCTACAATGAGCAGTTCTTC. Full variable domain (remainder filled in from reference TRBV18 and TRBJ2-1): NAGVMQNPRHLVRRRGQEARLRCSPMKGHSHVYWYRQLPEEGLKFMVYLQKENIIDESGMPKERFSAEFPKEGPSILRIQQVVRGDSAAYFCASSPGTSGRSSYNEQFFGPGTRLTVL.